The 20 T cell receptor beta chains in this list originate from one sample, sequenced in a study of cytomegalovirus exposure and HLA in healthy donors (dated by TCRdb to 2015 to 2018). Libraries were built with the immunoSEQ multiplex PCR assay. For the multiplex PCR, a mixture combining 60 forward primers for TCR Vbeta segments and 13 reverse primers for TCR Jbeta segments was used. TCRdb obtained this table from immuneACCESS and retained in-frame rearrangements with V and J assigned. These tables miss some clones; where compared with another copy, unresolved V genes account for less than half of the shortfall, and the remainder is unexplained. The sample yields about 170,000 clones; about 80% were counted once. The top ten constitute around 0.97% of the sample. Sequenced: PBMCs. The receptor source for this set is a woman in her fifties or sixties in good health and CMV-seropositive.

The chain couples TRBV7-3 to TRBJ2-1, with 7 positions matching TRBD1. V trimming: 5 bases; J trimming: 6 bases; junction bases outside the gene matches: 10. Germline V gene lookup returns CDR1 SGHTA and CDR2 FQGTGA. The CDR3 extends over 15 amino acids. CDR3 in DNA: TGTGCCAGCAGCCCGACGAAGGGGGCTTTCAATGAGCAGTTCTTC. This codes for CASSPTKGAFNEQFF. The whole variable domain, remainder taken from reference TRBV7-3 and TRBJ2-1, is GAGVSQTPSNKVTEKGKYVELRCDPISGHTALYWYRQSLGQGPEFLIYFQGTGAADDSGLPNDRFFAVRPEGSVSTLKIQRTERGDSAVYLCASSPTKGAFNEQFFGPGTRLTVL.

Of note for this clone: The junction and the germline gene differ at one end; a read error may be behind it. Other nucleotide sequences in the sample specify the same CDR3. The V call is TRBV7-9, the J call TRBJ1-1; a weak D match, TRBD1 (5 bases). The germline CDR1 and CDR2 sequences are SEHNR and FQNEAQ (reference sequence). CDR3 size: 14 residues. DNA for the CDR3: TGTGCCAGCACTCTCGCAGGGTCGAACACTGAAGCCTTCTTT. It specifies CASTLAGSNTEAFF.

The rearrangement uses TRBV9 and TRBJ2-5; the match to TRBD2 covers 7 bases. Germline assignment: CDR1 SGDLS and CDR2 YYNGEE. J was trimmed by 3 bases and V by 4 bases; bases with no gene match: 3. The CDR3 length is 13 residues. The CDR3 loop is CASSRTREETQYF. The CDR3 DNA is TGTGCCAGCAGCAGGACTAGGGAAGAGACCCAGTACTTC.

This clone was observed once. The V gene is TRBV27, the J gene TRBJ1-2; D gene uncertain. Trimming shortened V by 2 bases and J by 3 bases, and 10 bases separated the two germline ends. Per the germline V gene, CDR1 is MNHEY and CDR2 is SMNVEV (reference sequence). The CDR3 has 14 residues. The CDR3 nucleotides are TGTGCCAGCAGTTTACGGGGTCGTGACTATGGCTACACCTTC. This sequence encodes CASSLRGRDYGYTF.

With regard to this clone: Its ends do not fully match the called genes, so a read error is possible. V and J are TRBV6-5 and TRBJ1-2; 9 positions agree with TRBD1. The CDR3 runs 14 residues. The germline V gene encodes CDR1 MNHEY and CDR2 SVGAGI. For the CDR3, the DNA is TGTGCCAGCAACACGGAGTCTTCTGGGACAGGGCGCATCTTC. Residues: CASNTESSGTGRIF.

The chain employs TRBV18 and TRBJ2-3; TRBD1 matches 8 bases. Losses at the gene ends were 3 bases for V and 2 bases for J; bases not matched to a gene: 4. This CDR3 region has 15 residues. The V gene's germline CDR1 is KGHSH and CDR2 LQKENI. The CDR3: CASSPGGQDTDTQYF. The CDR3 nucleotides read TGTGCCAGCTCACCTGGGGGACAGGACACAGATACGCAGTATTTT.

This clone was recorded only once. The CDR3 reads CASRQGAAYGYTF. DNA of the CDR3: TGTGCCAGCAGACAGGGGGCAGCTTACGGCTACACCTTC. The genes are TRBV28 and TRBJ1-2, with 9 bases matching TRBD1. Losses at the gene ends were 6 bases for V and 8 bases for J; bases not matched to a gene: 7. Germline lookup yields CDR1 MDHEN and CDR2 SYDVKM. This CDR3 contains 13 residues.

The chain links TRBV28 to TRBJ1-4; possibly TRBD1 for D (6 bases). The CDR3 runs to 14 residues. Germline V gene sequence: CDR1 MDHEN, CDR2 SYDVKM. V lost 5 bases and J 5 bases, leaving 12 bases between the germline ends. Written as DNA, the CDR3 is TGTGCCAGCAGTCTCTCAGGGGTAAATGAAAAACTGTTTTTT. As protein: CASSLSGVNEKLFF.

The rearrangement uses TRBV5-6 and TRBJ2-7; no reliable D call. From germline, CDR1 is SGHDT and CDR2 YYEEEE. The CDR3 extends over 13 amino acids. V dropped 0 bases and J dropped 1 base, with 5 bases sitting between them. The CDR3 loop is CASSLGRSYEQYF. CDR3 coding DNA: TGTGCCAGCAGCTTGGGCAGATCCTACGAGCAGTACTTC.

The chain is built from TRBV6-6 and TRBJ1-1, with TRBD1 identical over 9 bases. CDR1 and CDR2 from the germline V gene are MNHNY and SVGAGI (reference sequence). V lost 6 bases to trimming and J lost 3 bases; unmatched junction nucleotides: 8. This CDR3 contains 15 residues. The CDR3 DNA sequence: TGTGCCAGCAGAAACAGGGGGCGAATGGACACTGAAGCTTTCTTT. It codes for CASRNRGRMDTEAFF.

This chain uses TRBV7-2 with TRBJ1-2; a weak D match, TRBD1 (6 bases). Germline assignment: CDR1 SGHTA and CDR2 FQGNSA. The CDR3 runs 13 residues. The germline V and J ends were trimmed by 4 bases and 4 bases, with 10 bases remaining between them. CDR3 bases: TGTGCCAGCAGCTCACGACAGGCCTATGGCTACACCTTC. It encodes CASSSRQAYGYTF. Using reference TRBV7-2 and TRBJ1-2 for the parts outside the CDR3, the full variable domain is GAGVSQSPSNKVTEKGKDVELRCDPISGHTALYWYRQSLGQGLEFLIYFQGNSAPDKSGLPSDRFSAERTGGSVSTLTIQRTQQEDSAVYLCASSSRQAYGYTFGSGTRLTVV.

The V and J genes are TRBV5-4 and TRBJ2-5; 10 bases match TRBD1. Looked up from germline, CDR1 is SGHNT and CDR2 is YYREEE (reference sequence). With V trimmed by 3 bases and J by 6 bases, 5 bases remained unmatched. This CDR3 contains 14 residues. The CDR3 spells CASSSTGGTKTQYF. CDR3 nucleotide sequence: TGTGCCAGCAGCTCGACAGGGGGCACGAAGACCCAGTACTTC. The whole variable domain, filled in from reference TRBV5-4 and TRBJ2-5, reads ETGVTQSPTHLIKTRGQQVTLRCSSQSGHNTVSWYQQALGQGPQFIFQYYREEENGRGNFPPRFSGLQFPNYSSELNVNALELDDSALYLCASSSTGGTKTQYFGPGTRLLVL.

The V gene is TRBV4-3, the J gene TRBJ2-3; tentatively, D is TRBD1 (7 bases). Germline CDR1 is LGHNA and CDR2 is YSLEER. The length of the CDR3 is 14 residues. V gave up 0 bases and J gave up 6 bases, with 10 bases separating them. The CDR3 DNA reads TGCGCCAGCAGCCAAGATTCAGGGGGGGATACGCAGTATTTT. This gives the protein CASSQDSGGDTQYF.

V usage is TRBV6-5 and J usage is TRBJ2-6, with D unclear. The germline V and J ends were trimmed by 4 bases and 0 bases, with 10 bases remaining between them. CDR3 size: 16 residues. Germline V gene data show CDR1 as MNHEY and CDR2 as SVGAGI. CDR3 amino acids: CASSFRHVSGANVLTF. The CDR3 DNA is TGTGCCAGCAGTTTCCGACACGTCTCTGGGGCCAACGTCCTGACTTTC.

For the CDR3, the DNA is TGTGCCAGCAGCCAAGACACTAGGCTAGGGTACAATGAGCAGTTCTTC. Protein product: CASSQDTRLGYNEQFF. The chain recombines TRBV4-2 with TRBJ2-1; TRBD2 might be the D (5 bases). This CDR3 has 16 amino acids. V lost 0 bases and J lost 4, with 13 bases in between. CDR1 and CDR2 (germline): LGHNA, YNFKEQ.

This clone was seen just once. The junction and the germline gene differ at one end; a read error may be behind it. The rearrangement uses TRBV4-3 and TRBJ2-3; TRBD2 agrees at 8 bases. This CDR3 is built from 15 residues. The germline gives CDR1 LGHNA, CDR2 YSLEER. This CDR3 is CASSQDSSLAAPGTF. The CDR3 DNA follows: TGCGCCAGCAGCCAAGATTCCTCACTAGCGGCCCCAGGAACTTTT.

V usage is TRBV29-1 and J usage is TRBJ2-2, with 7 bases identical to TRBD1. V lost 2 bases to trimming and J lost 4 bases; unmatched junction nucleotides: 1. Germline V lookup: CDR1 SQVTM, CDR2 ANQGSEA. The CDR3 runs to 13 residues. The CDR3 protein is CSVENRGTGELFF. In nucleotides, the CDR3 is TGCAGCGTTGAAAACAGGGGCACCGGGGAGCTGTTTTTT.

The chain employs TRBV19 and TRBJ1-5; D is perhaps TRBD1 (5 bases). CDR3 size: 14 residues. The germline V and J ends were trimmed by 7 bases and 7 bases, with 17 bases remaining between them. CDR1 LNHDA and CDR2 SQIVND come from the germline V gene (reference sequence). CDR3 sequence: CASKTSRDQQPQHF. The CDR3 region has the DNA TGTGCCAGTAAAACGAGCAGGGATCAACAGCCCCAGCATTTT.

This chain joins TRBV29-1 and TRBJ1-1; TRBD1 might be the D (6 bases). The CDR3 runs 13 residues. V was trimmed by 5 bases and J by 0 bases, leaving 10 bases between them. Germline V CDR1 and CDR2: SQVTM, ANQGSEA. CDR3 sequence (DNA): TGCAGCGTTCGTGGGACAATGAACACTGAAGCTTTCTTT. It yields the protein CSVRGTMNTEAFF.

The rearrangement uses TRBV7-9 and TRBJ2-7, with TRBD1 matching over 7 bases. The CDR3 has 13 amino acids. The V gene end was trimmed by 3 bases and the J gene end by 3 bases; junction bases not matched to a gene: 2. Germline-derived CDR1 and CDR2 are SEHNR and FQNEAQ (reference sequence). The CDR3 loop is CASSLRQGYEQYF. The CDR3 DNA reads TGTGCCAGCAGCTTGCGACAGGGCTACGAGCAGTACTTC.